Shown below are 7 T cell receptor beta chains from a single sample sequenced in a study of cytomegalovirus exposure and HLA in healthy donors. Primers included in the PCR were 60 Vbeta and 13 Jbeta primers. Clones were sequenced by immunoSEQ multiplex PCR, and TCRdb holds only the in-frame ones, with some missing. The data show more than 110,000 clones, about four fifths seen once. Sequenced: PBMCs. These receptors all stem from a man in his forties in good health and CMV-seropositive.

This chain connects TRBV4-1 to TRBJ2-1; 10 positions agree with TRBD2. The ends lost 1 base at V and 4 bases at J; junction bases unmatched: 4. This CDR3 has 16 amino acids. Per the germline V gene, CDR1 is MGHRA and CDR2 is YSYEKL. The CDR3 loop is CASSQGLAGAYNEQFF. In DNA, the CDR3 is TGCGCCAGCAGCCAAGGGCTAGCGGGAGCTTACAATGAGCAGTTCTTC.

This chain connects TRBV27 to TRBJ1-5, with a tentative D call TRBD1 (5 bases). V was cut by 6 bases and J by 3 bases, with 9 bases left in between. CDR1 and CDR2 (germline): MNHEY, SMNVEV (reference sequence). The CDR3 contains 13 residues. CDR3 sequence (DNA): TGTGCCAGCAGGCGACAGCTCAATCAGCCCCAGCATTTT. This translates into CASRRQLNQPQHF.

V usage is TRBV5-1 and J usage is TRBJ2-5, with 8 bases that match TRBD2. Trimming cost V 4 bases and J 4 bases; bases outside gene matches: 9. The germline V gene has CDR1 SGHRS and CDR2 YFSETQ. The CDR3 is 15 residues long. CDR3 protein: CASSRGGQRGETQYF. The CDR3 nucleotides are TGCGCCAGCAGCCGGGGGGGGCAGCGTGGAGAGACCCAGTACTTC.

Concerning this clone: Other DNA sequences in the same sample also yield this CDR3. The chain employs TRBV27 and TRBJ1-2, with 7 bases matching TRBD1. CDR3 length: 15 amino acids. Trimming took 0 bases from V and 5 from J; bases not matched to a gene: 6. CDR1 is MNHEY, CDR2 SMNVEV, per germline (reference sequence). The CDR3 bases are TGTGCCAGCAGTTTATCGGGCAGGGGGGAGTATGGCTACACCTTC. Its protein is CASSLSGRGEYGYTF.

The genes are TRBV7-2 and TRBJ2-7, with D unclear. There are 12 residues in the CDR3. The V gene's germline CDR1 is SGHTA and CDR2 FQGNSA. Trimming took off 1 base at V and 3 bases at J, with 4 bases between the two ends. The CDR3, as DNA: TGTGCCAGCAGCTTAGGCTACTACGAGCAGTACTTC. Translation gives CASSLGYYEQYF. Full variable domain (rest looked up from reference TRBV7-2 and TRBJ2-7): GAGVSQSPSNKVTEKGKDVELRCDPISGHTALYWYRQSLGQGLEFLIYFQGNSAPDKSGLPSDRFSAERTGGSVSTLTIQRTQQEDSAVYLCASSLGYYEQYFGPGTRLTVT.

This clone was detected only a few times. Other DNA sequences in this sample translate to the same CDR3. V and J are TRBV27 and TRBJ2-1, with TRBD1 as a possible D gene (5 bases). Germline CDR1 and CDR2: MNHEY and SMNVEV (reference sequence). With 2 bases removed from V and 8 bases from J, the gap between germline ends came to 7 bases. This CDR3 region has 12 residues. The CDR3 coding sequence is TGTGCCAGCAGTTTACTAGGGGATGAGCAGTTCTTC. Amino acids: CASSLLGDEQFF.

V usage is TRBV4-2 and J usage is TRBJ2-5; D uncertain. The DNA end is a closer match to TRBJ2-7, so the J assignment may be wrong. The CDR3 spans 13 residues. Germline V CDR1 and CDR2: LGHNA, YNFKEQ. The CDR3 spells CASSQLDSYEQYF. The DNA of the CDR3 is TGTGCCAGCAGCCAGCTAGATTCCTACGAGCAGTACTTC.